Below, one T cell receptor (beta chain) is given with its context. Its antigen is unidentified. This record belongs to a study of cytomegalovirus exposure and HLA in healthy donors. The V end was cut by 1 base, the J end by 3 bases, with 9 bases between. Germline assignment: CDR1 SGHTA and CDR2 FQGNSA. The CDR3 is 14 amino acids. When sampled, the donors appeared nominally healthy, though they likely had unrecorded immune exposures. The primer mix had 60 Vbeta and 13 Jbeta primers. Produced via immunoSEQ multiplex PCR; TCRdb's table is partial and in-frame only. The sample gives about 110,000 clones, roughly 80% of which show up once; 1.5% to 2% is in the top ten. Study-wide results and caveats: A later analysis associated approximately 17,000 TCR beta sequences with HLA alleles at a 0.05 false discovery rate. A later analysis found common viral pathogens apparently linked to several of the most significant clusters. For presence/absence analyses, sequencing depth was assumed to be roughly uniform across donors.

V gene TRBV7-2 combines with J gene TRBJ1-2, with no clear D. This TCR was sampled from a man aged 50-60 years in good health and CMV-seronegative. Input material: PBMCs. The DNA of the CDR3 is TGTGCCAGCAGCTTAGGGTACCGGGACTATGGCTACACCTTC. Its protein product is CASSLGYRDYGYTF.